The clone carrying this T cell receptor beta chain turned up a few times. V lost 3 bases to trimming and J lost 7 bases; unmatched junction nucleotides: 6. The CDR3 spans 15 residues. Germline V gene data show CDR1 as SGHTA and CDR2 as FQGNSA. The data were obtained in a study of T-cell reconstitution after alpha-beta-depleted transplantation in children. Library preparation (for TCRbeta) was performed with unique molecular identifiers. Via MiXCR, TCRdb re-called the PCR reads, giving one row per CDR3 protein. Here the sample spans around 210,000 distinct CDR3 sequences, approximately 6.9% being singletons.

Specimen: PBMCs, collected before TCRalphabeta/CD19-depleted stem cell transplant. V and J are TRBV7-2 and TRBJ2-1; TRBD2 matches at 10 bases. The sequence came from a boy aged 2 to 9 with acute lymphoblastic leukemia, due to receive a stem cell transplant. This CDR3 reads CASSLTSGRVNEQFF. CDR3 bases: TGTGCCAGCAGCTTGACCAGCGGGAGGGTGAATGAGCAGTTCTTC.